The rows below give T cell receptor beta chains drawn from one sample of a study of blood T cell repertoires in COVID-19. Clones were sequenced by immunoSEQ multiplex PCR, and TCRdb holds only the in-frame ones, with some missing. The table has 70,000 to 90,000 clones, 65% to 80% seen once. The sequenced sample was peripheral blood. The origin of the receptors is a man aged 70-80 years with acute or convalescent COVID-19. Each CDR3 is given with its conserved first and last residue. The D gene is left open where the match is weak. Not all rows give a size; the values are once, few, many and, for expanded clones, a class.

TRBJ2-3,TRBV15,NA,NA,TGTGCCACCAGCAGAGGGTACGGGGATGGTACGCAGTATTTT,CATSRGYGDGTQYF
TRBJ2-7,TRBV10-3,NA,NA,TGTGCCATCAGTGAAGACGGAGTAGACGAGCAGTACTTC,CAISEDGVDEQYF
TRBJ2-3,TRBV3-1/TRBV3-2,NA,TRBD2,TGTGCCAGCAGCCAAGATTTAGCGGGGGGAAGCACAGATACGCAGTATTTT,CASSQDLAGGSTDTQYF
TRBJ1-6,TRBV11-2,NA,NA,TGTGCCAGCAGCTCCATCGATACAGGCTATAATTCACCCCTCCACTTT,CASSSIDTGYNSPLHF
TRBJ2-2,TRBV11-2,NA,NA,TGTGCCAGCAGCACCCCCGGGACTGTAACCAAACAGAACACCGGGGAGCTGTTTTTT,CASSTPGTVTKQNTGELFF
TRBJ1-5,TRBV5-1,medium-sized,TRBD1,TGCGCCAGCAGCTTGGGACCACAGGGGAACAATCAGCCCCAGCATTTT,CASSLGPQGNNQPQHF
TRBJ1-6,TRBV30,NA,TRBD1,TGTGCCTGGAGTGTACCACAGGGGAATTCACCCCTCCACTTT,CAWSVPQGNSPLHF
TRBJ2-1,TRBV5-1,NA,TRBD2,TGCGCCAGCAGTGCTAGCGGGGGGGCGCTTTTGAATGAGCAGTTCTTC,CASSASGGALLNEQFF
TRBJ2-5,TRBV18,few,NA,TGTGCCAGCTCACCTCAGATGGAGACCCAGTACTTC,CASSPQMETQYF
TRBJ1-2,TRBV6-7,NA,NA,TGTGCCAGCAGTTACTGGGAGGCCCTTGGCTACACCTTC,CASSYWEALGYTF
TRBJ2-1,TRBV20-1,NA,NA,TGCAGTGCTAGTGGCCTCTCGGGGAATGAGCAGTTCTTC,CSASGLSGNEQFF
TRBJ1-2,TRBV11-2,NA,NA,TGTGCCAGCAGTCTAGCCGGGCGCAGTGGCTACACCTTC,CASSLAGRSGYTF
TRBJ2-1,TRBV6-1,NA,NA,TGTGCCAGCAGTGACAGGGACAATGAGCAGTTCTTC,CASSDRDNEQFF
TRBJ2-2,TRBV18,NA,NA,TGTGCCAGCTCCTTTTCCAACACCGGGGAGCTGTTTTTT,CASSFSNTGELFF
TRBJ2-3,TRBV9,NA,NA,TGTGCCAGCAGCATACGACTGGCGGGGGCGTCTCCAACAGATACGCAGTATTTT,CASSIRLAGASPTDTQYF
TRBJ1-1,TRBV5-1,NA,NA,TGCGCCAGCAGCTTAGTGGGAGACACTGAAGCTTTCTTT,CASSLVGDTEAFF
TRBJ2-3,TRBV2,NA,NA,TGTGCCAGCAGTGCAGACATTGCTAGCACAGATACGCAGTATTTT,CASSADIASTDTQYF
TRBJ2-3,TRBV6-1,NA,TRBD1,TGTGCCAGCAGTGAAGGGTACAGGGGGTCAGATACGCAGTATTTT,CASSEGYRGSDTQYF
TRBJ2-2,TRBV7-4,once,NA,TGTGCCAGCAGCTTACGGCGGACACCCACCGGGGAGCTGTTTTTT,CASSLRRTPTGELFF
TRBJ2-3,TRBV2,NA,NA,TGTGCCAGCAGTGAAGAAGCCTCACGAAGCACAGATACGCAGTATTTT,CASSEEASRSTDTQYF
TRBJ2-1,TRBV2,few,TRBD2,TGTGCCAGCAGTGAAGAGCCGCGGGGGGGCTCCTACAATGAGCAGTTCTTC,CASSEEPRGGSYNEQFF
TRBJ1-2,TRBV9,NA,NA,TGTGCCTCCCGGCGCGGGGGTGGCTACACCTTC,CASRRGGGYTF
TRBJ1-1,TRBV7-9,few,TRBD1,TGTGCCAGCAGCTTAGGGGACAGCACGAACGAAGCTTTCTTT,CASSLGDSTNEAFF
TRBJ2-2,TRBV4-2,once,NA,TGTGCCAGCAGCCAAGACTGGGGCGCCGACGGGGAGCTGTTTTTT,CASSQDWGADGELFF
TRBJ1-5,TRBV30,NA,NA,TGTGCCTGGAGTGTCCTGAGCAATCAGCCCCAGCATTTT,CAWSVLSNQPQHF
TRBJ2-5,TRBV2,NA,TRBD1,TGTGCCAGCAAACCCATGACAGGGAAACAAGAGACCCAGTACTTC,CASKPMTGKQETQYF
TRBJ2-1,TRBV9,NA,TRBD2,TGTGCCAGTAGTCTATGGGCGGGGGGTTCCTACAATGAGCAGTTCTTC,CASSLWAGGSYNEQFF
TRBJ1-1,TRBV3-1/TRBV3-2,NA,NA,TGTGCCAGCAGCCCTACACGGACACAGGTTTTCTTT,CASSPTRTQVFF
TRBJ1-2,TRBV5-1,NA,NA,TGCGCCTCCGGGGAGCAGGCTAACTATGGCTACACCTTC,CASGEQANYGYTF
TRBJ1-1,TRBV18,few,TRBD1,TGTGCCAGCTCACCCCGGACAGGGTTGTCTGAAGCTTTCTTT,CASSPRTGLSEAFF
TRBJ2-3,TRBV4-1,NA,TRBD2,TGCGCCAGCAGCACCCTGGCGGGGGGGGATACGCAGTATTTT,CASSTLAGGDTQYF
TRBJ1-6,TRBV2,NA,NA,TGTGCCAGCGAAAGGCAACTAAATTCACCCCTCCACTTT,CASERQLNSPLHF
TRBJ1-5,TRBV5-5,NA,NA,TGTGCCAGCAGCCCGACAGGCCATAGCAATCAGCCCCAGCATTTT,CASSPTGHSNQPQHF
TRBJ1-5,TRBV6-5,NA,TRBD1,TGTGCCAGCACCCTTCAGGGGGGAAACAATCAGCCCCAGCATTTT,CASTLQGGNNQPQHF
TRBJ1-1,TRBV7-2,NA,NA,TGTGCCAGCAGCCCCGGACGGGAGAACACTGAAGCTTTCTTT,CASSPGRENTEAFF
TRBJ1-2,TRBV7-2,NA,TRBD1,TGTGCCAGCAGCTTAGCCGGGACAGGGGGCTGGTATGGCTACACCTTC,CASSLAGTGGWYGYTF
TRBJ1-1,TRBV4-2,NA,NA,TGTGCCAGCAGCCAAGGGGCCGGCAACACTGAAGCTTTCTTT,CASSQGAGNTEAFF
TRBJ2-7,TRBV18,NA,TRBD1,TGTGCCAGCTCACTCGGACAGGCTACCTACGAGCAGTACTTC,CASSLGQATYEQYF
TRBJ1-6,TRBV12-2,NA,NA,TGTGCAAGTCGTCTGACAGGGTCGCGCTCACCCCTCCACTTT,CASRLTGSRSPLHF
TRBJ2-2,TRBV5-1,NA,NA,TGCGCCAGCAGCCCGCTACAGGAAAACACCGGGGAGCTGTTTTTT,CASSPLQENTGELFF
TRBJ1-2,TRBV5-4,NA,TRBD1,TGTGCTAGCAGCAGGGGGACGGAACCTAACTATGGCTACACCTTC,CASSRGTEPNYGYTF
TRBJ1-2,TRBV27,NA,NA,TGTGCCAGCAGTTTATCGGGAGGTGGCTATGGCTACACCTTC,CASSLSGGGYGYTF
TRBJ2-3,TRBV21-1,NA,NA,TGTGCCAGCATCTCAAAGGGAAGGGAGTGCACAGATACGCAGTATTTT,CASISKGRECTDTQYF
TRBJ1-6,TRBV7-9,NA,NA,TGTGCCAGCAGGGACACCCCCAACAATTCACCCCTCCACTTT,CASRDTPNNSPLHF
TRBJ2-5,TRBV6-6,NA,NA,TGTGCCAGCAGTTACTCGACATTACGCCAAGAGACCCAGTACTTC,CASSYSTLRQETQYF
TRBJ2-3,TRBV21-1,few,NA,TGTGCCAGCAGCATGGGGGACAGAACAGATACGCAGTATTTT,CASSMGDRTDTQYF
TRBJ2-3,TRBV3-1/TRBV3-2,NA,NA,TGTGCCAGCAGCCAATCCGGGATAGATACGCAGTATTTT,CASSQSGIDTQYF
TRBJ1-6,TRBV6-6,NA,NA,TGTGCCAGCAGTTACTCGACACAATACTATAATTCACCCCTCCACTTT,CASSYSTQYYNSPLHF
TRBJ1-1,TRBV27,NA,NA,TGTGCCAGCAGTGTAAACATGAACACTGAAGCTTTCTTT,CASSVNMNTEAFF
TRBJ1-1,TRBV5-1,NA,NA,TGCGCCAGCAGGGGCAGGGTCGGTGGGACTGAAGCTTTCTTT,CASRGRVGGTEAFF
TRBJ2-7,TRBV9,NA,NA,TGTGCCAGCAGCGTAGCGAAACTTGCCTACGAGCAGTACTTC,CASSVAKLAYEQYF
TRBJ1-2,TRBV3-1/TRBV3-2,NA,TRBD1,TGTGCCAGCAGCCGAGGGACAGGGCGTGACTATGGCTACACCTTC,CASSRGTGRDYGYTF
TRBJ1-3,TRBV4-1,NA,TRBD1,TGCGCCAGCAGCCAGGGAGACAGGGATACAGACACCATATATTTT,CASSQGDRDTDTIYF
TRBJ1-2,TRBV5-4,few,NA,TGTGCCAGCAGCTTGGCCGGGGTCCCCTATGGCTACACCTTC,CASSLAGVPYGYTF
TRBJ2-5,TRBV28,NA,TRBD2,TGTGCCAGCAGTGAGGCGGGGGAAGAAGAGACCCAGTACTTC,CASSEAGEEETQYF
TRBJ1-4,TRBV6-5,NA,NA,TGTGCCAGCAGTTACTCGAGGGCTAATGAAAAACTGTTTTTT,CASSYSRANEKLFF
TRBJ2-7,TRBV4-1,NA,NA,TGCGCCAGCAGCCAAGACGGTTCCTACGAGCAGTACTTC,CASSQDGSYEQYF
TRBJ2-5,TRBV24-1,NA,TRBD1,TGTGCCACCAGTGATCCGGTGGGACAGGGTCATAACCCGGGGTCCCAGTACTTC,CATSDPVGQGHNPGSQYF
TRBJ2-1,TRBV5-6,NA,TRBD1,TGTGCCAGCAGCCCGAGGACAGGGCGCAATGAGCAGTTCTTC,CASSPRTGRNEQFF